Listed below are T cell receptor beta chains from one sample, sequenced in a study of blood T cell repertoires in COVID-19. Assay used: immunoSEQ multiplex PCR; TCRdb lists only in-frame clones, some missing. Of 150,000 to 200,000 clones listed, 70% to 90% are singletons. The sample was peripheral blood. The receptors derive from a human donor in a cohort sampled during active COVID-19. The CDR3 runs from the conserved cysteine through the conserved F or W. The D gene is left open where the match is weak. Size tells how often a clone was seen (once, few, many) or the class of an expanded clone, and some rows leave it out.

J gene: TRBJ1-2
V gene: TRBV27
clone size: .
D gene: TRBD1
CDR3 protein: CASRVNDRVGYTF
CDR3 DNA: TGTGCCAGCAGGGTGAACGACAGGGTAGGCTACACCTTC

J gene: TRBJ2-5
V gene: TRBV7-7
clone size: .
D gene: TRBD1
CDR3 protein: CASSSAGTGVETQYF
CDR3 DNA: TGTGCCAGCAGCTCCGCCGGGACAGGGGTGGAGACCCAGTACTTC

J gene: TRBJ1-2
V gene: TRBV18
clone size: .
D gene: .
CDR3 protein: CASSLREISNYGYTF
CDR3 DNA: TGTGCCAGCTCACTTCGGGAGATATCGAACTATGGCTACACCTTC

J gene: TRBJ1-1
V gene: TRBV9
clone size: .
D gene: .
CDR3 protein: CASSARPGGTEAFF
CDR3 DNA: TGTGCCAGCAGCGCCCGACCCGGGGGCACTGAAGCTTTCTTT

J gene: TRBJ2-1
V gene: TRBV12-3/TRBV12-4
clone size: .
D gene: TRBD1
CDR3 protein: CASSRQGNEQFF
CDR3 DNA: TGTGCCAGCAGTAGACAGGGGAATGAGCAGTTCTTC

J gene: TRBJ2-7
V gene: TRBV14
clone size: .
D gene: TRBD2
CDR3 protein: CASSLTSGVYEQYF
CDR3 DNA: TGTGCCAGCAGCCTGACTAGCGGAGTCTACGAGCAGTACTTC

J gene: TRBJ2-1
V gene: TRBV3-1/TRBV3-2
clone size: .
D gene: TRBD2
CDR3 protein: CASSQTKPSGGADNEQFF
CDR3 DNA: TGTGCCAGCAGCCAGACCAAACCCAGCGGGGGGGCTGACAATGAGCAGTTCTTC

J gene: TRBJ2-2
V gene: TRBV27
clone size: .
D gene: TRBD1
CDR3 protein: CASSFFPDRGTGELFF
CDR3 DNA: TGTGCCAGCAGTTTCTTTCCGGACAGGGGGACCGGGGAGCTGTTTTTT

J gene: TRBJ2-7
V gene: TRBV19
clone size: .
D gene: .
CDR3 protein: CASSIRHDRIYEQYF
CDR3 DNA: TGTGCCAGTAGTATTAGACATGATCGGATCTACGAGCAGTACTTC

J gene: TRBJ2-3
V gene: TRBV15
clone size: once
D gene: TRBD2
CDR3 protein: CATSRAGLAGWMSTDTQYF
CDR3 DNA: TGTGCCACCAGCAGAGCGGGGCTAGCGGGGTGGATGAGCACAGATACGCAGTATTTT

J gene: TRBJ2-1
V gene: TRBV9
clone size: .
D gene: TRBD2
CDR3 protein: CASSVVGGGAYNEQFF
CDR3 DNA: TGTGCCAGCAGCGTAGTCGGCGGGGGGGCCTACAATGAGCAGTTCTTC

J gene: TRBJ1-3
V gene: TRBV15
clone size: .
D gene: .
CDR3 protein: CATSRSWTPHPDF
CDR3 DNA: TGTGCCACCAGCAGATCTTGGACACCTCACCCCGATTTT

J gene: TRBJ2-2
V gene: TRBV2
clone size: .
D gene: TRBD2
CDR3 protein: CASRSSGRTNTGELFF
CDR3 DNA: TGTGCCAGCAGATCTAGCGGGAGGACGAACACCGGGGAGCTGTTTTTT

J gene: TRBJ1-2
V gene: TRBV10-1
clone size: .
D gene: TRBD1
CDR3 protein: CASSAGQGMSGNYGYTF
CDR3 DNA: TGCGCCAGCAGTGCGGGACAGGGGATGAGTGGGAACTATGGCTACACCTTC

J gene: TRBJ2-3
V gene: TRBV6-1
clone size: .
D gene: .
CDR3 protein: CASREVGGRAWDTQYF
CDR3 DNA: TGTGCCAGCAGGGAAGTAGGGGGGAGGGCCTGGGATACGCAGTATTTT

J gene: TRBJ2-7
V gene: TRBV28
clone size: once
D gene: TRBD2
CDR3 protein: CASLGSGRAFLSEQYF
CDR3 DNA: TGTGCCAGTCTAGGTAGCGGGAGGGCCTTTCTTAGCGAGCAGTACTTC

J gene: TRBJ2-1
V gene: TRBV6-7
clone size: .
D gene: TRBD2
CDR3 protein: CASSREGTSGRRYNEQFF
CDR3 DNA: TGTGCCAGCAGTCGAGAAGGGACTAGCGGGAGGAGATACAATGAGCAGTTCTTC

J gene: TRBJ1-3
V gene: TRBV27
clone size: .
D gene: .
CDR3 protein: CASSLRSPYSGNTIYF
CDR3 DNA: TGTGCCAGCAGTTTGAGGTCTCCGTACTCTGGAAACACCATATATTTT

J gene: TRBJ1-2
V gene: TRBV7-9
clone size: .
D gene: .
CDR3 protein: CASSAEQGRYGYTF
CDR3 DNA: TGTGCCAGCAGCGCGGAACAGGGCCGGTATGGCTACACCTTC

J gene: TRBJ2-5
V gene: TRBV4-1
clone size: few
D gene: TRBD2
CDR3 protein: CASSQDLVAGGEETQYF
CDR3 DNA: TGCGCCAGCAGCCAAGATTTGGTAGCGGGGGGCGAAGAGACCCAGTACTTC

J gene: TRBJ1-3
V gene: TRBV19
clone size: .
D gene: .
CDR3 protein: CASRRDRSSGNTIYF
CDR3 DNA: TGTGCCAGTAGGCGAGACAGGAGCTCTGGAAACACCATATATTTT

J gene: TRBJ2-3
V gene: TRBV28
clone size: .
D gene: .
CDR3 protein: CASSLLADTQYF
CDR3 DNA: TGTGCCAGCAGTTTATTAGCAGATACGCAGTATTTT

J gene: TRBJ2-7
V gene: TRBV18
clone size: once
D gene: .
CDR3 protein: CASSPQQLEGEQYF
CDR3 DNA: TGTGCCAGCTCACCACAACAGCTGGAAGGCGAGCAGTACTTC